This TCR beta chain originates from a study of blood T cell repertoires in COVID-19. Study background: Collection of acute and convalescent COVID-19 samples took place in the United States, Italy and Spain. The analysed material was cDNA or gDNA that came from T cells, B-cell-depleted T cells, or PBMCs.

Germline assignment: CDR1 SGHRS and CDR2 YFSETQ. V gave up 2 bases and J gave up 1 base, with 15 bases separating them. This CDR3 has 16 amino acids. Profiling relied on immunoSEQ multiplex PCR, and the TCRdb table lists in-frame clones only, not all of them. The table lists 150,000 or so clones, around nine tenths of them singletons. This clone was seen a single time. Material: peripheral blood. The chain carries TRBV5-1 and TRBJ1-1; no clear D gene. The sequence was obtained from a human donor in a cohort sampled during active COVID-19. This CDR3 reads CASSFVGSNWNTEAFF. CDR3 bases: TGCGCCAGCAGCTTTGTCGGGTCGAATTGGAACACTGAAGCTTTCTTT.